The sequence of this T cell receptor (beta chain) was determined in a study of blood T cell repertoires in COVID-19. Study in general: Both acute and convalescent COVID-19 samples were obtained from the United States, Italy and Spain. Sample material is recorded as cDNA or gDNA derived from T cells, B-cell-depleted T cells, or PBMCs.

The CDR3 runs to 16 residues. V gave up 4 bases and J gave up 2 bases; unmatched junction bases: 6. CDR1 is LNHNV and CDR2 is YYDKDF in the germline V gene (reference sequence). Methods used by the authors: Nucleated cell number was recorded as an estimate derived from reference gene primer amplification. Some clones are missing from TCRdb's copy, which holds only in-frame ones; the method was immunoSEQ multiplex PCR. V and J calls and clone size come straight from that table; D and trimming were deduced from the DNA. In the table there are hundreds of thousands of clones, over 75% of which are singletons.

What was sequenced was peripheral blood. The sequence was collected from a woman between 50 and 59 years old who had recovered from COVID-19. The chain combines TRBV15 with TRBJ1-5; the match to TRBD1 covers 9 bases. The CDR3 sequence is CATSNDRGVRNQPQHF. In nucleotides, the CDR3 is TGTGCCACCAGCAACGACAGGGGGGTTCGCAATCAGCCCCAGCATTTT.